These 27 T cell receptor delta chains were all obtained from the same sample, sequenced in a study of γδ T cells in repeated Plasmodium falciparum infection (dated by TCRdb to the early 2020s). The library was made by multiplex PCR. Sequencing was carried out with an Illumina MiSeq. TCRdb called clones anew from the public reads via CATT; matching DNA rows were later pooled. This sample is represented by approximately 93,000 delta-chain clones; approximately 0.96% of them were singletons. The ten largest account for more than 9% of the sample. For bulk TCR repertoire analysis, Vgamma9/Vdelta2+ and Vdelta2-negative gammadelta T cell populations were isolated by flow sorting from peripheral blood mononuclear cells. The sequencing input was gamma-delta T cells from blood. Every receptor here comes from a pool of human donors (malaria-infected and uninfected, not separated).

Note on this clone: A far bigger clonotype differs at one base, so this is likely a read error. Additional DNA sequences in this sample encode the identical CDR3. V gene TRDV1 combines with J gene TRDJ1; TRDD3 might be the D (5 bases). Germline V gene lookup returns CDR1 TSWWSYY and CDR2 QGS. The length of the CDR3 is 12 residues. For the CDR3, the DNA is TGCGCTCTTGGGGAACGGGGCCACAAACTCATCTTT. Residues: CALGERGHKLIF.

This clone ranks as medium-sized. Other DNA sequences in the sample encode the same CDR3. The gene calls are TRDV3 and TRDJ1; 7 positions match TRDD3. This CDR3 region has 15 residues. With 3 bases clipped from V and 3 bases from J, the junction kept 13 bases outside the gene matches. Germline V gene data show CDR1 as TVYSNPD and CDR2 as GDNSRS (reference sequence). The CDR3 DNA follows: TGTGCCTTAACTGGGGTTCCGGACGGCGCCGATAAACTCATCTTT. Translating gives CALTGVPDGADKLIF.

This clone was observed a handful of times. This likely came from a read error, as a far larger clone is one base away. The same CDR3 is also encoded by other DNA sequences in this sample. The chain couples TRDV2 to TRDJ1; perhaps TRDD3 as D (5 bases). Since TCRdb gives no J gene, matching the DNA to germline was used here to assign it. V lost 7 bases, J lost 0 bases, and 17 bases lay in between. Germline-derived CDR1 and CDR2 are GEAIGNYY and EKD. The CDR3 covers 15 residues. For the CDR3, the DNA is TGTGCCTGCGACCATGGGGAACATTACACCGATAAACTCATCTTT. Translation: CACDHGEHYTDKLIF.

This clone has only a few counts. A single base is all that separates this from a far larger clone, so a read error is likely. At the DNA level, this CDR3 is encoded by other sequences in the same sample as well. The V gene is TRDV2, the J gene TRDJ1, with TRDD3 matching over 13 bases. The J gene was not available in TCRdb and was assigned here by matching the DNA to germline segments. The CDR3 sequence is 19 residues long. The germline gives CDR1 GEAIGNYY, CDR2 EKD. The V segment lost 3 bases and the J segment 4 bases; nucleotides outside the gene matches: 16. The CDR3 nucleotides read TGTGCCTGTGACTCCCGTACTGGGGGATACGCGATTACGGGCGATAAACTCATCTTT. This translates into CACDSRTGGYAITGDKLIF.

This clone was counted only a few times. A far more abundant clone sits one base away, making this likely a read error. Additional DNA sequences in this sample encode the identical CDR3. The chain has TRDV1 and TRDJ1; TRDD3 matches at 9 bases. The CDR3 runs 18 residues. V lost 6 bases and J lost 2; bases outside the gene matches: 16. Germline CDR1 and CDR2: TSWWSYY and QGS. CDR3 in amino acids: CALGAGTHTGGRTDKLIF. The CDR3 nucleotides read TGTGCTCTTGGAGCCGGAACCCATACTGGGGGACGGACCGATAAACTCATCTTT.

To note about this clone: This probably arose from a read error, given a far larger clone one base away. No call exists for the J gene, whereas the V gene is TRDV1; TRDD3 reflects the table's D call only, with no check against the DNA. This CDR3 is 18 amino acids long. Germline V CDR1 and CDR2: TSWWSYY, QGS. The CDR3 DNA is TGTGCTCTTGGGGAACTTCGGCAATTCCTACCGTACACCGATAAGCTCATCTTT. It encodes CALGELRQFLPYTDKLIF.

In its sample, this clone was seen a few times. This DNA's translation and the protein TCRdb lists, from a much larger clone, do not match at residue 13, likely due to a read error; the protein shown is translated from the DNA. V is TRDV2 and J is TRDJ1, with D possibly being TRDD2 (5 bases). TCRdb carries no J gene annotation; the J gene was assigned here by matching the DNA with germline. The CDR3 totals 17 residues. V lost 5 bases and J lost 6, with 27 bases in between. The V gene's germline CDR1 is GEAIGNYY and CDR2 EKD. The CDR3 DNA sequence: TGTGCCTGTGGCCCTAGTGGAACCTACTCCCGGACCAATAAACTCATCTTT. This encodes CACGPSGTYSRTNKLIF.

As to this clone: The mismatch at residue 16 between this DNA's translation and the TCRdb protein of a much larger clone likely reflects a read error; the protein shown is translated from the DNA. The J gene is TRDJ1, the V gene TRDV1, with 8 nucleotides matching TRDD3. The J gene was not available in TCRdb and was assigned here by matching the DNA to germline segments. V lost 7 bases, J lost 10 bases, and 35 bases stayed unmatched. The CDR3 is made up of 21 amino acids. Germline V CDR1 and CDR2: TSWWSYY, QGS. CDR3 nucleotides: TGTGCTCTTGCGGTGGAGACCCATTCCAACAATTACGACTGGGGGCTCACGCGACTCATCTTT. Amino acid sequence: CALAVETHSNNYDWGLTRLIF.

This clone was counted only a few times. TCRdb's entry gives the protein of a much larger clone, which mismatches this DNA's translation at residue 19, likely from a read error; the protein reported here is translated from the DNA. The rearrangement links TRAV38-2/DV8 to TRDJ1, with D perhaps matching TRDD3 (9 bases). The J gene is not listed in TCRdb, so it was assigned here from a DNA match to germline. Germline loops: CDR1 TSESDYY, CDR2 QEAYKQQN. This CDR3 comprises 23 residues. CDR3 in DNA: TGTGCTTATAGGAGTAAGATTTCCTTCCTAGACCCTACTGGGGGACACGGGACCGAAAAACTCATCTTT. It is translated as CAYRSKISFLDPTGGHGTEKLIF.

In the case of this clone: TCRdb assigns this DNA the protein of a much larger clone, which departs from its translation at residue 12; this likely reflects a read error, and the protein shown comes from translating the DNA. V gene TRDV2 combines with J gene TRDJ1; 9 positions agree with TRDD3. Because TCRdb records no J gene, it was assigned here through a match of the DNA to germline. Germline CDR1 GEAIGNYY, CDR2 EKD. The CDR3 length is 19 residues. The V segment lost 3 bases and the J segment 0 bases; nucleotides outside the gene matches: 16. In nucleotides, the CDR3 is TGTGCCTGTGACTCTCTAACTGGGGGACAGACTAAGTACACCGATAAACTCATCTTT. It codes for CACDSLTGGQTKYTDKLIF.

This clone has only a few counts. TCRdb's listed protein matches a much larger clone and diverges from this DNA's translation at residue 17, likely through a read error; the protein shown comes from the DNA. The J gene is TRDJ1, the V gene TRDV1; 11 nucleotides match TRDD3. Germline CDR1 and CDR2: TSWWSYY and QGS. Germline trimming cut 1 base from V and 11 bases from J; bases unmatched to any gene: 27. The CDR3 totals 21 residues. The CDR3 DNA reads as TGTGCTCTTGGGGAACGGTCTCGAGGGCTACCTTCTGGGGGATACACCGGTAAGCTCATCTTT. Protein sequence: CALGERSRGLPSGGYTGKLIF.

This clone has more than one count but fewer than ten. This likely stems from a read error, as it lies one base from a far larger clone. Other DNA sequences in the same sample also yield this CDR3. The chain uses TRDV1 and TRDJ1; 9 bases are a match to TRDD3. The J gene, missing from TCRdb, was assigned here through DNA to germline matching. Trimming took 6 bases from V and 3 from J; bases not matched to a gene: 29. Germline V CDR1 and CDR2: TSWWSYY, QGS. There are 22 residues in the CDR3. The CDR3 DNA reads as TGTGCTCTTGGAGATTTCCCTTCTGTGAGGGGGATACTGGGTGATACACCCGATAAACTCATCTTT. Encoded protein: CALGDFPSVRGILGDTPDKLIF.

Notes on this clone: The TCRdb protein, from a much larger clone, departs from this DNA's translation at residue 14, likely by read error; the protein shown derives from the DNA. The chain joins TRDV2 to TRDJ1; D might be TRDD2 (6 bases). TCRdb does not report a J gene; here it was assigned by matching the DNA to germline references. This CDR3 region has 20 residues. The germline V gene has CDR1 GEAIGNYY and CDR2 EKD. V shed 7 bases and J shed 1 base, with 33 bases lying between them. The DNA of the CDR3 is TGTGCCTGCAAGCTCTACACTCCTTCCCGGGGACTTATTTGCACCGATAAACTCATCTTT. Translation: CACKLYTPSRGLICTDKLIF.

About this clone: The protein in TCRdb stems from a much larger clone and differs at residue 5 from this DNA's translation, likely a read error; here the protein is translated from the DNA. The chain employs TRDV1 and TRDJ1; a possible D gene is TRDD3 (7 bases). No J gene is reported in TCRdb; it was inferred here by comparing the DNA with germline. The CDR3 is 22 amino acids. Trimming pared 4 bases from V and 0 bases from J, leaving 33 bases between. Germline V gene data show CDR1 as TSWWSYY and CDR2 as QGS. The CDR3 nucleotides read TGTGCTCTTGGGGGACTGGGGAAGGGCGTCCTACCTGGGGATGGGTACACCGATAAACTCATCTTT. Its protein is CALGGLGKGVLPGDGYTDKLIF.

This clone was observed many times. A read error likely explains why the TCRdb protein, taken from a much larger clone, differs from this DNA's translation at residue 12; the protein shown is translated from the DNA. The chain has TRDV3 and TRDJ1, with 8 bases aligning to TRDD2. J lost 2 bases, V lost 1 base, and 24 bases had no gene match. The V gene's germline CDR1 is TVYSNPD and CDR2 GDNSRS (reference sequence). The CDR3 is 20 residues long. As DNA, the CDR3 is TGTGCCTTTACTGGCCTTCCTATTATCGTTAGCTCAAGAACGACCGATAAACTCATCTTT. Its protein product is CAFTGLPIIVSSRTTDKLIF.

About this clone: TCRdb records a much larger clone's protein for this DNA, with a difference at residue 16 that likely arises from a read error; the protein given is the translation of the DNA. The chain is built from TRDV1 and TRDJ1; possibly TRDD2 for D (5 bases). The J gene was not available in TCRdb and was assigned here by matching the DNA to germline segments. The CDR3 extends over 22 amino acids. Germline V gene data show CDR1 as TSWWSYY and CDR2 as QGS. V lost 0 bases and J lost 0, with 29 bases in between. CDR3 DNA: TGTGCTCTTGGGGAACTATTTCGGGAAACCGACTTTGTACCCCTACACACCGATAAACTCATCTTT. Residues: CALGELFRETDFVPLHTDKLIF.

This clone was found many times. Only one base separates this from a far larger clonotype, so it likely reflects a read error. The same CDR3 is also encoded by other DNA sequences in this sample. V usage is TRDV1 and J usage is TRDJ1; 11 bases match TRDD3. Looked up from germline, CDR1 is TSWWSYY and CDR2 is QGS. V lost 1 base, J lost 11 bases, and 30 bases stayed unmatched. The CDR3 sequence is 22 residues long. The CDR3 is CALGERGTGGYGSNGCPMKLIF. The CDR3 region has the DNA TGTGCTCTTGGGGAACGTGGTACTGGGGGATATGGGTCGAATGGTTGTCCGATGAAGCTCATCTTT.

This clone was seen a handful of times. The protein TCRdb lists belongs to a much larger clone and differs from this DNA's translation at residue 21, which points to a read error; the protein shown is made from the DNA. The chain employs TRDV2 and TRDJ3; TRDD2 might be the D (6 bases). No J segment appears in TCRdb, so it was assigned here by matching the sequence to germline. Germline lookup yields CDR1 GEAIGNYY and CDR2 EKD. The CDR3 sequence is 24 residues long. The CDR3 reads CACDTVLRSGETDRSSWDTRKMFF. The DNA for the CDR3 is TGTGCCTGTGACACCGTCCTACGGTCGGGAGAAACAGATAGAAGCTCCTGGGACACCCGAAAGATGTTTTTC.

With regard to this clone: TCRdb's protein, taken from a much larger clone, differs from this DNA's translation at residue 9, likely owing to a read error; the protein displayed comes from the DNA. The chain carries TRDV1 and TRDJ1; D is perhaps TRDD2 (7 bases). No J gene is reported in TCRdb; it was inferred here by comparing the DNA with germline. V was pared by 0 bases and J by 2 bases, with 40 bases between. Germline CDR1 is TSWWSYY and CDR2 is QGS. The CDR3 spans 25 residues. CDR3: CALGELQRHVFLAPTGNYTTDKLIF. CDR3 DNA sequence: TGTGCTCTTGGGGAACTACAAAGGCACGTCTTCCTAGCTCCTACTGGGAACTATACTACCGATAAACTCATCTTT.

This clone was seen more than once but under ten times. TCRdb shows a much larger clone's protein in place of this DNA's translation, and the two differ at residue 6, likely through a read error; the protein shown is translated from the DNA. The sample carries other DNA sequences with the same CDR3. V gene TRDV2 combines with J gene TRDJ1; 10 bases are a match to TRDD3. With 3 bases clipped from V and 1 base from J, the junction kept 16 bases outside the gene matches. Germline values: CDR1 GEAIGNYY, CDR2 EKD. This CDR3 contains 19 residues. As DNA, the CDR3 is TGTGCCTGTGACTCCGCTCTGATCCCTACTGGGGGATTCACCGATAAACTCATCTTT. It yields the protein CACDSALIPTGGFTDKLIF.

This clone was recorded at least ten times. A far more abundant clone sits one base away, making this likely a read error. Distinct nucleotide sequences in the sample also encode this CDR3. V gene TRDV2 combines with J gene TRDJ2, with 13 bases fitting TRDD3. Germline matching of the DNA provided the J gene here, since TCRdb leaves it blank. Germline values: CDR1 GEAIGNYY, CDR2 EKD. This CDR3 is built from 19 residues. CDR3 in DNA: TGCGCCTGTGACACCGTACTGGGGGATACGCGGGCTTTGACAGCACAACTCTTCTTT. Residues: CACDTVLGDTRALTAQLFF.

Regarding this clone: This sequence is one base from a far larger clone and is likely a read error. This sample includes further DNA sequences coding for the same CDR3. The CDR3 DNA is TGTGCCCTTGGGGACTTCTACGCGAACTGTTTCACCGATAAACTCATCTTT. Its protein product is CALGDFYANCFTDKLIF. The chain is built from TRDV1 and TRDJ1; maybe TRDD3 (5 bases). The germline gives CDR1 TSWWSYY, CDR2 QGS. The CDR3 spans 17 residues.

As to this clone: This DNA translates differently at residue 12 from the TCRdb protein, which is that of a much larger clone; a read error is likely, and the protein shown is the DNA's own translation. This sequence joins TRDV2 and TRDJ1, with 11 bases fitting TRDD3. V gave up 0 bases and J gave up 3 bases; unmatched junction bases: 11. The CDR3 sequence is 18 residues long. Germline lookup yields CDR1 GEAIGNYY and CDR2 EKD. The CDR3 here is CACDTLLLGDKMSDKLIF. For the CDR3, the DNA is TGTGCCTGTGACACCCTTTTACTGGGGGATAAGATGTCCGATAAACTCATCTTT.

A note on this clone: A far larger clone is a single base away, which makes a read error likely. Other nucleotide sequences in the sample specify the same CDR3. The V call is TRDV1, the J call TRDJ1; TRDD3 agrees at 10 bases. Assignment of the J gene here rests on matching the DNA to germline, because TCRdb gives none. The CDR3 is 23 residues long. The V segment lost 2 bases and the J segment 0 bases; nucleotides outside the gene matches: 24. Germline V gene data show CDR1 as TSWWSYY and CDR2 as QGS. CDR3 DNA sequence: TGTGCTCTTGGGGAAGTTCTAGCTCCCCTTGGGGGATACCCTGGGCCCTACACCGATAAACTCATCTTT. Protein sequence: CALGEVLAPLGGYPGPYTDKLIF.

This clone is judged medium-sized. Other DNA sequences in this sample translate to the same CDR3. This chain connects TRDV2 to TRDJ1; 9 bases agree with TRDD3. J lost 0 bases, V lost 1 base, and 5 bases had no gene match. The CDR3 is 16 residues long. Per the germline V gene, CDR1 is GEAIGNYY and CDR2 is EKD. CDR3 sequence (DNA): TGTGCCTGTGACACGAGGCTGGGGGATTACACCGATAAACTCATCTTT. Protein sequence: CACDTRLGDYTDKLIF.

This clone has a handful of counts. A far more abundant clone sits one base away, making this likely a read error. The same CDR3 arises from other DNA sequences in this sample as well. This chain joins TRDV2 and TRDJ1; the match to TRDD3 covers 10 bases. Here the J gene was assigned by germline matching of the DNA, as TCRdb has none. Germline V CDR1 and CDR2: GEAIGNYY, EKD. Trimming at V came to 7 bases and at J to 4 bases, leaving 14 bases not matched to a gene. The CDR3 covers 16 residues. The CDR3 DNA sequence: TGTGCCTGGGGATTCTCGTATTGGGGGATACTCGATAAACTCATCTTT. The encoded protein is CAWGFSYWGILDKLIF.

Comment on this clone: It is likely a read error: a sequence one base away is far more abundant. The same CDR3 can be traced to other DNA sequences in this sample. The chain carries TRDV2 and TRDJ1; 13 bases align to TRDD3. As TCRdb names no J gene, one was assigned here on the basis of a DNA match to germline. The CDR3 runs to 21 residues. Germline CDR1 reads GEAIGNYY; CDR2 reads EKD. CDR3 loop: CACHPFLRYWGIRRYTDKLIF. The CDR3 DNA reads TGTGCCTGCCATCCTTTCCTACGCTACTGGGGGATACGGAGGTACACCGACAAACTCATCTTT.